A single sample is the source of the 5 T cell receptor beta chains below, sequenced in a study of T cells after yellow fever vaccination. A single record per CDR3 protein comes from TCRdb applying MiXCR to the 5' RACE reads. In the table there are about 160,000 distinct CDR3 sequences, about 7% of which are singletons. This specimen was CD4+ T cells sorted from PBMCs, taken 4 to 6 days after the first yellow fever vaccination. These TCRs come from a young man who received the YFV17D yellow fever vaccine.

This chain connects TRBV4-1 to TRBJ2-2; TRBD2 is a possible D gene (5 bases). Deletions cut 4 bases from V and 7 bases from J, with 19 bases between. Germline CDR1 reads MGHRA; CDR2 reads YSYEKL. The CDR3 is 16 amino acids. In nucleotides, the CDR3 is TGCGCCAGCAGCCGAAGGGAGCTGGGCACTATCGGGGAGCTGTTTTTT. It encodes CASSRRELGTIGELFF.

This clonotype was observed a few times. The chain couples TRBV12-3 or TRBV12-4 to TRBJ1-1, with 7 nucleotides matching TRBD1. The V segment lost 5 bases and the J segment 4 bases; nucleotides outside the gene matches: 7. The CDR3 has 14 residues. The CDR3 DNA follows: TGTGCCAGCAGTAGCACTCAGGGGGTCACTGAAGCTTTCTTT. It translates to CASSSTQGVTEAFF.

This clonotype was seen a few times. The chain couples TRBV29-1 to TRBJ1-1; TRBD1 agrees at 8 bases. The V gene's germline CDR1 is SQVTM and CDR2 ANQGSEA. This CDR3 spans 14 amino acids. V was clipped by 5 bases and J by 0 bases; unmatched bases: 5. The CDR3: CSVQDRAMNTEAFF. Here the CDR3 DNA reads TGCAGCGTTCAGGACAGGGCGATGAACACTGAAGCTTTCTTT.

At least ten counts were recorded for this clonotype. A read error may produce the germline difference seen at one junction end. This chain joins TRBV3-1 and TRBJ2-5; the match to TRBD1 covers 8 bases. Germline CDR1 and CDR2: LGHDT and YNNKEL (reference sequence). There are 20 residues in the CDR3. The CDR3 coding sequence is TGTGCCAGCAGCCAAGAAGCCCGGCACAGGGGGGCGCTAGATCCCGAGATCCAGTACTTC. This gives the protein CASSQEARHRGALDPEIQYF.

This clonotype was counted many times. The rearrangement joins TRBV27 to TRBJ2-1; D possibly matches TRBD1 or TRBD2 (7 bases each). Germline assignment: CDR1 MNHEY and CDR2 SMNVEV (reference sequence). V was shortened by 3 bases and J by 3 bases, with 12 bases between the two germline ends. The CDR3 has 15 residues. The chain's CDR3 is CASSFRGGIYNEQFF. The CDR3 DNA reads as TGTGCCAGCAGTTTCAGGGGGGGGATCTACAATGAGCAGTTCTTC.